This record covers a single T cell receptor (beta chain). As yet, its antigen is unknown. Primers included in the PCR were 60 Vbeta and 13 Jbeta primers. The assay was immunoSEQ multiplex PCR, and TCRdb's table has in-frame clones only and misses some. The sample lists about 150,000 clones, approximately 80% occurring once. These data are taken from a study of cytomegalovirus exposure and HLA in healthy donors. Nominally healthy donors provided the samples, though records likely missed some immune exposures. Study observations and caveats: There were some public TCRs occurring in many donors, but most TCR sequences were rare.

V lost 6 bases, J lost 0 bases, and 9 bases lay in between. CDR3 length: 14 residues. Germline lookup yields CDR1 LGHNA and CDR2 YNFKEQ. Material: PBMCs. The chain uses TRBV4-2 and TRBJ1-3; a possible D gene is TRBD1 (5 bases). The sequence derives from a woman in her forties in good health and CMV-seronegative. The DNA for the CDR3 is TGTGCCAGCAGAGACAGAAACTCTGGAAACACCATATATTTT. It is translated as CASRDRNSGNTIYF.